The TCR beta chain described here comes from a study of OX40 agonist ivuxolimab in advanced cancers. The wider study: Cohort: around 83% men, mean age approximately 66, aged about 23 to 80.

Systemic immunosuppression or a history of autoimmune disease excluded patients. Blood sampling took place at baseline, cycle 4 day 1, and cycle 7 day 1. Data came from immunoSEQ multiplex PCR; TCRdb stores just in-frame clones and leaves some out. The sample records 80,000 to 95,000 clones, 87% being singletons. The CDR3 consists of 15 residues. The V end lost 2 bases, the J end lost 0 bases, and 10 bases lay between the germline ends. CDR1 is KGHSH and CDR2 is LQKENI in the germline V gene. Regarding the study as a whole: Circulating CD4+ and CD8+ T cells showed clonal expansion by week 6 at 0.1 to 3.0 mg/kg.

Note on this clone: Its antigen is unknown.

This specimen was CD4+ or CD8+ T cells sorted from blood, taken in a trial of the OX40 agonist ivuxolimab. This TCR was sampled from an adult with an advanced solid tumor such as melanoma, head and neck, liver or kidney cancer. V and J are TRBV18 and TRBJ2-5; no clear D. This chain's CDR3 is CASSPYAGYQETQYF. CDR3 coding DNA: TGTGCCAGCTCACCATACGCAGGTTACCAAGAGACCCAGTACTTC.